A single sample gave rise to the 28 T cell receptor beta chains below, sequenced in a study of monozygotic twins with inflammatory bowel disease. From the 5' RACE reads, TCRdb lists one entry per CDR3 protein and no DNA. The listing records some 150,000 distinct CDR3 sequences. Material for sequencing was blood. These TCRs come from a human donor with ulcerative colitis or Crohn's disease, or a healthy co-twin of an affected twin (not recorded which).

The rearrangement joins TRBV3-1 to TRBJ1-3. CDR3 size: 14 residues. Germline loops: CDR1 LGHDT, CDR2 YNNKEL (reference sequence). The CDR3 here is CASSIWSSGNTIYF.

V and J are TRBV10-3 and TRBJ2-5. The CDR3 has 12 residues. In germline, CDR1 is ENHRY, CDR2 SYGVKD. The CDR3 reads CAISKAQETQYF.

This chain uses TRBV27 with TRBJ1-4. The CDR3 sequence is 14 residues long. CDR1 and CDR2 from the germline V gene are MNHEY and SMNVEV (reference sequence). The CDR3 reads CASSPEATNEKLFF.

This rearrangement joins TRBV10-3 to TRBJ2-7. The CDR3 loop spans 11 amino acids. Germline V gene data show CDR1 as ENHRY and CDR2 as SYGVKD. The CDR3 protein is CAISGSGEQHF.

CDR3 sequence reads: CASSPRWNEQFF. The chain has TRBV7-2 and TRBJ2-1. The CDR3 runs 12 residues. The germline V gene has CDR1 SGHTA and CDR2 FQGNSA.

The chain uses TRBV11-2 and TRBJ2-1; TCRdb calls TRBD1, which cannot be checked without DNA. There are 13 residues in the CDR3. Germline CDR1 SGHAT, CDR2 FQNNGV. CDR3 residues: CASSRIRGDEQFF.

V gene TRBV28 combines with J gene TRBJ2-2; TCRdb picks TRBD2, but there is no DNA to check that call. The CDR3 is 19 residues long. Looked up from germline, CDR1 is MDHEN and CDR2 is SYDVKM. CDR3: CASSPPGASGRMTAGELFF.

V gene TRBV20-1 combines with J gene TRBJ2-7; without DNA, the TCRdb call of TRBD2 cannot be checked. The CDR3 extends over 14 amino acids. The germline V gene has CDR1 DFQATT and CDR2 SNEGSKA (reference sequence). CDR3: CSARVTSGTYEQYF.

V and J are TRBV6-2 or TRBV6-3 and TRBJ2-1; the TCRdb call, TRBD2, lacks DNA for checking. Germline loops: CDR1 MNHEY, CDR2 SVGEGT. This CDR3 is built from 15 residues. The chain's CDR3 is CASSYGPSSYNEQFF.

This chain connects TRBV11-2 to TRBJ2-1; no DNA is available, so the TRBD2 call from TCRdb remains unchecked. CDR1 is SGHAT and CDR2 is FQNNGV in the germline V gene. The CDR3 has 19 residues. The CDR3 reads CASSGVLAERMLPYNEQFF.

J is TRBJ2-7 and V is TRBV10-2. This CDR3 has 12 amino acids. Germline values: CDR1 WSHSY, CDR2 SAAADI. The CDR3 loop is CASGGRRYEQYF.

The V and J genes are TRBV20-1 and TRBJ2-3; TCRdb indicates TRBD1, and absent DNA this call remains unverified. Germline CDR1 DFQATT, CDR2 SNEGSKA (reference sequence). The CDR3 has 15 amino acids. The CDR3 spells CSANPPGQGAGTQYF.

The chain employs TRBV7-8 and TRBJ2-2; TCRdb picks TRBD1, but there is no DNA to check that call. CDR1 is SGHVS and CDR2 is FQNEAQ in the germline V gene. The CDR3 runs to 14 residues. This CDR3 reads CASRGTGVTGELFF.

The rearrangement links TRBV20-1 to TRBJ2-3. The CDR3 runs 14 residues. CDR1 is DFQATT and CDR2 is SNEGSKA in the germline V gene (reference sequence). CDR3 residues: CSARDVLAGDTQYF.

This chain uses TRBV24-1 with TRBJ2-6; the TRBD2 assignment by TCRdb is unverifiable without DNA. CDR1 and CDR2 (germline): KGHDR, SFDVKD. The CDR3 has 15 residues. CDR3 in amino acids: CAAQTRPSESRLLTF.

The chain is built from TRBV7-2 and TRBJ1-2; as DNA is missing, the TRBD1 call by TCRdb cannot be tested. Germline loops: CDR1 SGHTA, CDR2 FQGNSA. There are 14 residues in the CDR3. The CDR3 protein is CASIPTGGNYGYTF.

The chain recombines TRBV14 with TRBJ2-3. The CDR3 loop spans 15 amino acids. Germline V CDR1 and CDR2: SGHDN, FVKESK. This CDR3 is CASSQVSIHTDTQYF.

This chain uses TRBV7-9 with TRBJ1-1. The CDR3 runs 14 residues. Germline CDR1 is SEHNR and CDR2 is FQNEAQ (reference sequence). CDR3 protein: CASSLSSRGAEAFF.

This rearrangement joins TRBV7-2 to TRBJ1-3. Looked up from germline, CDR1 is SGHTA and CDR2 is FQGNSA. This CDR3 has 14 amino acids. The CDR3 reads CASSLVISGNTIYF.

This chain links TRBV11-2 with TRBJ2-1; TCRdb indicates TRBD2, and absent DNA this call remains unverified. Germline V CDR1 and CDR2: SGHAT, FQNNGV. The CDR3 covers 15 residues. The CDR3 loop reads CASSLDAGDSGEQFF.

The chain couples TRBV3-1 to TRBJ2-7; the D call from TCRdb, TRBD1, cannot be confirmed without DNA. Per the germline V gene, CDR1 is LGHDT and CDR2 is YNNKEL (reference sequence). CDR3 length equals 14 residues. CDR3 residues: CASSQGQTSYEQYF.

The V and J genes are TRBV19 and TRBJ2-1; no DNA is available, so the TRBD1 call from TCRdb remains unchecked. CDR3 size: 15 residues. The germline V gene has CDR1 LNHDA and CDR2 SQIVND (reference sequence). The CDR3 sequence is CASTGRGRDFAEQFF.

The rearrangement links TRBV4-1 to TRBJ1-1. Per the germline V gene, CDR1 is MGHRA and CDR2 is YSYEKL. This CDR3 contains 13 residues. This chain's CDR3 is CAGRPVGGTEAFF.

The chain has TRBV6-1 and TRBJ1-1. Germline V lookup: CDR1 MNHNS, CDR2 SASEGT. This CDR3 contains 14 residues. CDR3: CASSSLYGNTEAFF.

This chain uses TRBV4-2 with TRBJ1-4; without DNA, the TCRdb call of TRBD1 cannot be checked. The CDR3 sequence is 16 residues long. The germline V gene has CDR1 LGHNA and CDR2 YNFKEQ. This CDR3 reads CASSPPEFDRGEKLFF.

This chain uses TRBV7-3 with TRBJ2-1. This CDR3 has 14 amino acids. Germline V gene sequence: CDR1 SGHTA, CDR2 FQGTGA. The CDR3 loop is CASSSFGVTGEQFF.

This chain's CDR3 is CASRLPGLARNEQFF. The V gene is TRBV7-2, the J gene TRBJ2-1; TCRdb proposes TRBD2, but this gene call is untestable without DNA. CDR3 length equals 15 residues. Germline V gives CDR1 SGHTA, CDR2 FQGNSA.

The J gene is TRBJ2-7, the V gene TRBV11-1; the TCRdb call, TRBD2, lacks DNA for checking. The CDR3 extends over 15 amino acids. Germline V gene sequence: CDR1 SGHAT, CDR2 FQDESV (reference sequence). The CDR3 sequence is CASSQSARGRYEQYF.